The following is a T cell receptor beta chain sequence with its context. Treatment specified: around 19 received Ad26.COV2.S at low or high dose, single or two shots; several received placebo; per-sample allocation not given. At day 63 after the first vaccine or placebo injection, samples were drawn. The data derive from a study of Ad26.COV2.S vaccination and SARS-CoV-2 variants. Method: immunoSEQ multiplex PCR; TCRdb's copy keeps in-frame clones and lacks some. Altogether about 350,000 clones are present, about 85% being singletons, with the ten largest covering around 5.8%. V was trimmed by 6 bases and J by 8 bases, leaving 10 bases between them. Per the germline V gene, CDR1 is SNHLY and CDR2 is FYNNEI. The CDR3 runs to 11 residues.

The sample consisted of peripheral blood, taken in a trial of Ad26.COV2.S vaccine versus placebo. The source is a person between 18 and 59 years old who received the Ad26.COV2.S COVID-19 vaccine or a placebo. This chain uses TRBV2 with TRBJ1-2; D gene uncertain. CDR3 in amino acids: CASSAVYGYTF. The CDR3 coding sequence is TGTGCCAGCAGCGCAGTCTACGGCTACACCTTC.